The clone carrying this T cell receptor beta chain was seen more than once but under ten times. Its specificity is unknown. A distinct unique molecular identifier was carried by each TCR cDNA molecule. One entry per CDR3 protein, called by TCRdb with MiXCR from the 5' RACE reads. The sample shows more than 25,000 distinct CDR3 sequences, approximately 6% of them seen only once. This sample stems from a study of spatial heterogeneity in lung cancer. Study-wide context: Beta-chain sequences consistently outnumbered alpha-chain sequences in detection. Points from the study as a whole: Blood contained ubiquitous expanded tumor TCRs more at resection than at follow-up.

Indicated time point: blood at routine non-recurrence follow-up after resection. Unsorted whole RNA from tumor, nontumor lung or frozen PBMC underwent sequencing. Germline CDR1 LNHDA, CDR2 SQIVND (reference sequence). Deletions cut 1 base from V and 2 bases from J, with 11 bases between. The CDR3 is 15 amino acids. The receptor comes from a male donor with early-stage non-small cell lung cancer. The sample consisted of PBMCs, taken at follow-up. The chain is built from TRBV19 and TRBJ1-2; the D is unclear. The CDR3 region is CASSIGSTENYGYTF. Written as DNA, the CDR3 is TGTGCCAGTAGTATAGGTTCTACAGAGAACTATGGCTACACCTTC.